The present T cell receptor (beta chain) was sequenced within a study of blood T cells in healthy people across ages. Samples had at least 6 million PBMCs isolated from them. Notes on this clonotype: Its antigen is not known. One end of the junction is discordant with germline, which a read error may explain.

Alongside a J-beta primer mix, a sample-barcoded 5' primer served in a second PCR lasting about 7 to 12 cycles. TCRdb independently ran MiXCR on the 5' RACE reads; one entry per CDR3 protein. This table holds approximately 800,000 distinct CDR3 sequences, approximately 55% found once. The CDR3 is 17 amino acids. From germline, CDR1 is DFQATT and CDR2 SNEGSKA (reference sequence). Overall study findings and caveats: Diversity estimates from one million T cells were considered underestimates.

The chain is built from TRBV20-1 and TRBJ1-4; 11 nucleotides match TRBD1. This TCR was recovered from a man older than 75 in good health. Sequencing input: blood. For the CDR3, the DNA is TGCAGTGCTAGTTTCTTGCATGGACAGGGGGCTAAAGAAAAACTGTTTTTT. This sequence encodes CSASFLHGQGAKEKLFF.